The rows below give T cell receptor beta chains drawn from one sample of a study of T-cell reconstitution after alpha-beta-depleted transplantation in children. TCRdb analysed the PCR reads with MiXCR anew, one entry per CDR3 protein. The profile covers 250,000 to 300,000 distinct CDR3 sequences, with more than 8% appearing a single time and around 10% taken by the ten largest. The sample in question was PBMCs from the stem cell graft donor, obtained from the stem cell graft. These receptors were collected from a human donor who donated a stem cell graft to a child with SCID. CDR3s include the opening cysteine and the closing phenylalanine or tryptophan. The D gene is left open where the match is weak. Some rows have no size entry. The others give once, few or many, or a class for an expanded clone.

D	V	J	size	CDR3	DNA
TRBD1	TRBV4-1	TRBJ1-5	NA	CASSRTGVQPQHF	TGCGCCAGCAGCCGGACAGGGGTTCAGCCCCAGCATTTT
NA	TRBV2	TRBJ2-2	NA	CASKRGTGELFF	TGTGCCAGCAAACGAGGGACCGGGGAGCTGTTTTTT
NA	TRBV7-2	TRBJ2-5	few	CASSLNPRGPQETQYF	TGTGCCAGCAGCTTAAACCCTCGGGGACCCCAAGAGACCCAGTACTTC
NA	TRBV14	TRBJ1-1	few	CASSPEGTSTEAFF	TGTGCCAGCAGCCCGGAAGGGACGTCCACTGAAGCTTTCTTT
TRBD1	TRBV11-2	TRBJ2-7	few	CASSSSDRGGREQYF	TGTGCCAGCAGCTCCTCGGACAGGGGCGGGCGCGAGCAGTACTTC
NA	TRBV12-3/TRBV12-4	TRBJ1-2	NA	CASSRDGSYGYTF	TGTGCCAGCAGCCGGGACGGGTCCTATGGCTACACCTTC
TRBD1	TRBV5-4	TRBJ1-4	NA	CASSLEQGDEKLFF	TGTGCCAGCAGCTTGGAACAGGGGGATGAAAAACTGTTTTTT
NA	TRBV6-5	TRBJ2-6	NA	CASSYGDGSGANVLTF	TGTGCCAGCAGTTACGGGGACGGCTCTGGGGCCAACGTCCTGACTTTC
NA	TRBV27	TRBJ2-7	NA	CASSSPLAGPPYEQYF	TGTGCCAGCAGTTCACCTCTTGCGGGTCCTCCTTACGAGCAGTACTTC
NA	TRBV29-1	TRBJ2-7	few	CSVEVRSYEQYF	TGCAGCGTTGAGGTCAGGTCCTACGAGCAGTACTTC
NA	TRBV2	TRBJ2-5	many	CASRFQGRQETQYF	TGTGCCAGCAGGTTTCAGGGAAGGCAAGAGACCCAGTACTTC
NA	TRBV6-1	TRBJ1-2	NA	CASGTGNYGYTF	TGTGCCAGCGGAACAGGGAACTATGGCTACACCTTC
TRBD1	TRBV7-8	TRBJ1-6	NA	CASSLAVPGGNSPLHF	TGTGCCAGCAGCTTAGCCGTACCAGGGGGTAATTCACCCCTCCACTTT
NA	TRBV24-1	TRBJ2-7	NA	CATSDWGAGGYEQYF	TGTGCCACCAGTGATTGGGGGGCTGGGGGCTACGAGCAGTACTTC
NA	TRBV10-3	TRBJ1-1	few	CAINNDRTNTEAFF	TGTGCCATCAATAATGACAGGACGAACACTGAAGCTTTCTTT
TRBD1	TRBV6-1	TRBJ1-4	NA	CASSNPGQGVANEKLFF	TGTGCCAGCAGTAATCCGGGACAGGGGGTCGCTAATGAAAAACTGTTTTTT